The 9 T cell receptor beta chains below come from one sample, sequenced in a study of radiotherapy plus CTLA-4 blockade in lung cancer. Assay used: immunoSEQ multiplex PCR; TCRdb lists only in-frame clones, some missing. The sample carries more than 65,000 clones, over 80% recorded once. Specimen: peripheral blood, collected from a patient treated with radiotherapy plus ipilimumab. These receptors were taken from a human donor with non-small cell lung cancer who had stable disease on radiotherapy plus ipilimumab.

The count of this clone is one. The chain joins TRBV5-1 to TRBJ1-1, with D possibly TRBD1 on 6 matching bases. Trimming stripped 0 bases from V and 5 bases from J, with 14 bases between. This CDR3 is built from 15 residues. The germline gives CDR1 SGHRS, CDR2 YFSETQ. The DNA of the CDR3 is TGCGCCAGCAGCTTGGCCCCGCAGGGGATGACTGAAGCTTTCTTT. It specifies CASSLAPQGMTEAFF.

The chain employs TRBV18 and TRBJ1-2, with a weak D call TRBD1 (5 bases). V was clipped by 3 bases and J by 8 bases, with 13 bases between them. The length of the CDR3 is 13 residues. CDR1 is KGHSH and CDR2 is LQKENI in the germline V gene. The CDR3 loop is CASSPGGISGYTF. DNA of the CDR3: TGTGCCAGCTCACCTGGGGGGATATCCGGCTACACCTTC.

This rearrangement joins TRBV10-1 to TRBJ2-5; D unclear. Looked up from germline, CDR1 is WNHNN and CDR2 is SYGVQD (reference sequence). Deletions cut 5 bases from V and 2 bases from J, with 9 bases between. This CDR3 has 13 residues. DNA of the CDR3: TGCGCCAGCAGTCGACGTATACAAGAGACCCAGTACTTC. Translated, it gives CASSRRIQETQYF.

This clone has a handful of counts. The chain couples TRBV9 to TRBJ2-7, with D possibly called TRBD1 or TRBD2 (5 bases each). The ends were cut back, 4 bases at V and 5 bases at J, with 19 bases in the middle. The CDR3 spans 15 residues. Germline values: CDR1 SGDLS, CDR2 YYNGEE. The CDR3 nucleotides are TGTGCCAGCAGCCCGGGAAGGGGCTTTCTCAACGAGCAGTACTTC. Protein sequence: CASSPGRGFLNEQYF.

The J gene is TRBJ2-3, the V gene TRBV15; 11 bases are a match to TRBD2. With V trimmed by 0 bases and J by 0 bases, 8 bases remained unmatched. CDR3 length equals 19 residues. Germline-derived CDR1 and CDR2 are LNHNV and YYDKDF (reference sequence). The CDR3 sequence is CATSRDRLAGHSSTDTQYF. In nucleotides, the CDR3 is TGTGCCACCAGCAGAGATCGACTAGCGGGGCACTCTAGCACAGATACGCAGTATTTT.

This chain uses TRBV5-1 with TRBJ2-1; TRBD2 agrees at 11 bases. Trimming removed 4 bases from V and 8 bases from J; junction bases left unmatched: 5. CDR3 size: 14 residues. CDR1 is SGHRS and CDR2 is YFSETQ in the germline V gene. The CDR3 nucleotides are TGCGCCAGCAGCCTCGGACTAGCGGGTTATGAGCAGTTCTTC. Amino acids: CASSLGLAGYEQFF.

J is TRBJ2-1 and V is TRBV27; maybe TRBD2 (7 bases). CDR1 MNHEY and CDR2 SMNVEV come from the germline V gene (reference sequence). The CDR3 extends over 18 amino acids. V dropped 2 bases and J dropped 7 bases, with 24 bases sitting between them. The chain's CDR3 is CASSLATGSGGTKNEQFF. In DNA, the CDR3 is TGTGCCAGCAGTTTAGCAACCGGGTCGGGGGGCACGAAGAATGAGCAGTTCTTC.

The rearrangement links TRBV6-5 to TRBJ2-7; TRBD2 matches 11 bases. With 2 bases clipped from V and 2 bases from J, the junction kept 5 bases outside the gene matches. The CDR3 runs 16 residues. Germline CDR1 reads MNHEY; CDR2 reads SVGAGI. Here the CDR3 reads CASSYGLAGGTYEQYF. In DNA form, the CDR3 reads TGTGCCAGCAGTTACGGGTTAGCGGGAGGGACCTACGAGCAGTACTTC.

The chain employs TRBV1 and TRBJ1-5. TRBV1 is described as a pseudogene. CDR3 length: 16 amino acids. The CDR3 DNA is TGCACCAGCAGCCAAGATCCAGCCAGGAGATATCAGCCCCAGCATTTT. This translates into CTSSQDPARRYQPQHF.